The sequence of this TCR beta chain was determined in a study of tumor-infiltrating lymphocytes in oesophageal squamous cell carcinoma. Trimming left V 7 bases short and J 5 bases short, with 12 bases between. CDR3 length equals 13 residues. The germline V gene encodes CDR1 KGHDR and CDR2 SFDVKD. TCRdb reprocessed the PCR reads with MiXCR, giving one entry per CDR3 protein. The data show some 13,000 distinct CDR3 sequences, 55% seen once. This clonotype was seen only a few times. The TCR sequence derives from a female donor with esophageal squamous cell carcinoma. The chain recombines TRBV24-1 with TRBJ2-3; D ambiguous. Sequenced input: esophageal tumor tissue. The CDR3 reads CATSGPFRDTQYF. The CDR3, as DNA: TGTGCCACCAGCGGGCCGTTCAGAGATACGCAGTATTTT.